This TCR beta chain comes out of a study of OX40 agonist ivuxolimab in advanced cancers. Germline V CDR1 and CDR2: SGHTA, FQGNSA. Trimming shortened V by 5 bases and J by 3 bases, and 13 bases separated the two germline ends. CDR3 size: 14 residues. Profiling relied on immunoSEQ multiplex PCR, and the TCRdb table lists in-frame clones only, not all of them. Of 53,000 or so clones listed, over 85% are singletons. The sample in question was CD4+ or CD8+ T cells sorted from blood, obtained in a trial of the OX40 agonist ivuxolimab. This clonotype was sampled from an adult with an advanced solid tumor such as melanoma, head and neck, liver or kidney cancer. The chain carries TRBV7-2 and TRBJ2-5; D is perhaps TRBD2 (5 bases). Written as DNA, the CDR3 is TGTGCCAGCAGCCATCCCTACGGGGAAGAGACCCAGTACTTC. Its protein product is CASSHPYGEETQYF.